The 21 T cell receptor beta chains below all came from one sample that was sequenced in a study of T cells in women clearing cervical HPV infection. Assay used: immunoSEQ multiplex PCR; TCRdb lists only in-frame clones, some missing. The sample's table shows 34,000 or so clones. Sequencing was carried out using blood buffy coat. The receptors come from a woman aged 18 to 75 with a cervical HPV16 infection that either progressed to CIN3+ or cleared (not recorded which).

As regards this clone: The DNA ends 3 residues before the CDR3 does, and the rest of the CDR3 is filled in from the germline J gene. The chain is built from TRBV5-4 and TRBJ2-1, with D maybe TRBD2 (6 bases). Germline V gene lookup returns CDR1 SGHNT and CDR2 YYREEE (reference sequence). V was shortened by 1 base and J by 5 bases, with 13 bases between the two germline ends. CDR3 length equals 15 residues. The CDR3 loop reads CASSLKLAKNNEQFF. Partial CDR3 DNA: TGTGCCAGCAGCTTGAAACTAGCTAAAAACAATGAG.

About this clone: From the germline J gene comes the end of the CDR3, since the read stops 3 residues before it. The chain joins TRBV7-9 to TRBJ1-1; possibly TRBD1 for D (5 bases). The CDR3 has 14 amino acids. CDR1 and CDR2 from the germline V gene are SEHNR and FQNEAQ (reference sequence). V was pared by 3 bases and J by 4 bases, with 12 bases between. The covered CDR3 bases are TGTGCCAGCAGCTTTCCCAGGGTAGGCACTGAA. Translation: CASSFPRVGTE. The whole CDR3 protein is CASSFPRVGTEAFF.

For this clone: Sequencing ends 3 residues short of the CDR3 end; the germline J gene provides the rest. The genes are TRBV27 and TRBJ2-2, with 8 bases that match TRBD1. This CDR3 has 15 amino acids. V gave up 6 bases and J gave up 4 bases; unmatched junction bases: 7. From germline, CDR1 is MNHEY and CDR2 SMNVEV (reference sequence). The CDR3 sequence is CASRPGQGGTGELFF. The covered CDR3 bases are TGTGCCAGCAGACCAGGACAGGGAGGCACCGGGGAG.

This clone is classed as medium-sized by frequency. From the germline J gene comes the end of the CDR3, since the read stops 3 residues before it. The V and J genes are TRBV29-1 and TRBJ2-4; 7 bases agree with TRBD2. Germline V gene data show CDR1 as SQVTM and CDR2 as ANQGSEA. J gave up 7 bases and V 1 base, and 4 bases lay outside the gene matches. The CDR3 is 13 residues long. The sequenced part of the CDR3 DNA is TGCAGCGTTGAAGGCAGGGAGGGGAACATT. Protein sequence: CSVEGREGNI. The full CDR3 protein reads CSVEGREGNIQYF. Full variable domain (rest looked up from reference TRBV29-1 and TRBJ2-4): SAVISQKPSRDICQRGTSLTIQCQVDSQVTMMFWYRQQPGQSLTLIATANQGSEATYESGFVIDKFPISRPNLTFSTLTVSNMSPEDSSIYLCSVEGREGNIQYFGAGTRLSVL.

Remarks on this clone: The read ends 3 residues shy of where the CDR3 ends; the end is completed using the germline J gene. This chain joins TRBV10-3 and TRBJ1-2; no clear D. The CDR3 is 12 residues long. The germline V gene has CDR1 ENHRY and CDR2 SYGVKD. CDR3 DNA, as far as it was read: TGTGCCATCAGTGATGACACCTACGAC. It translates to CAISDDTYD. The entire CDR3 sequence reads CAISDDTYDYTF.

A word on this clone: The CDR3 end falls 3 residues outside the read, so it is completed with the germline J gene. This chain joins TRBV7-2 and TRBJ2-3; D is perhaps TRBD2 (6 bases). The CDR3 has 15 amino acids. Germline lookup yields CDR1 SGHTA and CDR2 FQGNSA. The DNA read from the CDR3 is TGTGCCAGCAGCCGGACCGGGACTCGCAATCAGCCG. This codes for CASSRTGTRNQP. The CDR3 as a whole reads CASSRTGTRNQPQYF.

Concerning this clone: The read ends 3 residues before the CDR3 terminus; that terminus is restored from the germline J gene. This chain joins TRBV12-3 or TRBV12-4 and TRBJ2-1; 7 positions agree with TRBD2. The CDR3 loop spans 15 amino acids. The V segment lost 0 bases and the J segment 9 bases; nucleotides outside the gene matches: 8. The sequenced part of the CDR3 DNA is TGTGCCAGCAGTTTAGCGCCCCGGGGGGTGGGTGAG. Amino acid sequence: CASSLAPRGVGE. The whole CDR3 reads CASSLAPRGVGEQFF.

Comment on this clone: The missing CDR3 end, 3 residues past where the read stops, is filled in from the germline J gene. This chain uses TRBV7-2 with TRBJ2-4; D may be TRBD1 or TRBD2 (7 bases each). The CDR3 loop spans 14 amino acids. Germline-derived CDR1 and CDR2 are SGHTA and FQGNSA. The CDR3 DNA, read in part, is TGTGCCAGCAGCTGGAGCGGGACAGCCTATGGT. Protein product: CASSWSGTAYG. The full CDR3 reads CASSWSGTAYGQYF.

As concerns this clone: The CDR3 is cut off 3 residues early in the read; its end comes from the germline J gene. J is TRBJ2-3 and V is TRBV12-3 or TRBV12-4; 10 nucleotides match TRBD1. The V and J ends lost 6 bases and 4 bases, in that order; junction bases with no gene match: 4. CDR3 size: 14 residues. The covered CDR3 bases are TGTGCCAGCAGCCGACAGGGGGCCCCAGATACG. Protein product: CASSRQGAPDT. The complete CDR3 reads CASSRQGAPDTQYF.

Worth noting for this clone: At one boundary the junction diverges from the germline segment, which might be a read error. The CDR3 extends 3 residues past the end of the read, so its final part is completed from the germline J gene. The chain is built from TRBV4-2 and TRBJ1-4, with a tentative D call TRBD1 (6 bases). Germline V gene sequence: CDR1 LGHNA, CDR2 YNFKEQ. The length of the CDR3 is 16 residues. The CDR3 is CASSPSPTGPNEKLFF. The CDR3 bases that were read are TGCGCCAGCAGCCCCTCCCCGACAGGACCTAATGAAAAA.

As to this clone: The CDR3 end is not reached by the read, which stops 3 residues before it; the germline J gene fills it in. The rearrangement uses TRBV2 and TRBJ2-3; 12 nucleotides align to TRBD2. The CDR3 totals 15 residues. The germline gives CDR1 SNHLY, CDR2 FYNNEI. The CDR3 bases that were read are TGTGCCAGCAGCCAACTAGCGGGGGGTGTCGAGACG. This translates into CASSQLAGGVET. The CDR3 in full is CASSQLAGGVETQYF.

Details on this clone: The CDR3 extends 3 residues past the end of the read, so its final part is completed from the germline J gene. The chain joins TRBV7-3 to TRBJ1-1; no reliable D call. In germline, CDR1 is SGHTA, CDR2 FQGTGA. The V end lost 4 bases, the J end lost 1 base, and 7 bases lay between the germline ends. This CDR3 has 13 amino acids. The CDR3 is CASSSQWNTEAFF. The CDR3 DNA, read in part, is TGTGCCAGCAGCTCCCAGTGGAACACTGAA.

In the case of this clone: Read data end 3 residues before the CDR3 end; the end is taken from the germline J gene. The chain uses TRBV7-7 and TRBJ1-1; D is perhaps TRBD1 (5 bases). The germline gives CDR1 SSHAT, CDR2 FNYEAQ (reference sequence). The CDR3 is made up of 13 amino acids. The V gene lost 2 bases and the J gene lost 3 bases, with 7 bases spanning the gap. The CDR3 sequence: CASSLTGDTEAFF. The DNA read from the CDR3 is TGTGCCAGCAGCTTAACGGGGGACACTGAA. Full variable domain (rest looked up from reference TRBV7-7 and TRBJ1-1): GAGVSQSPRYKVTKRGQDVTLRCDPISSHATLYWYQQALGQGPEFLTYFNYEAQPDKSGLPSDRFSAERPEGSISTLTIQRTEQRDSAMYRCASSLTGDTEAFFGQGTRLTVV.

In the case of this clone: Read sequence stops 3 residues before the CDR3 end, and the germline J gene provides the missing end. V gene TRBV27 combines with J gene TRBJ2-2; a weak D match, TRBD2 (5 bases). CDR1 is MNHEY and CDR2 is SMNVEV in the germline V gene (reference sequence). The germline V and J ends were trimmed by 7 bases and 0 bases, with 15 bases remaining between them. This CDR3 has 16 residues. Incomplete CDR3 DNA: TGTGCCAGCAACCTTCCGGACGGGGCGAACACCGGGGAG. Its translation: CASNLPDGANTGE. The entire CDR3 protein reads CASNLPDGANTGELFF.

Concerning this clone itself: The DNA ends 3 residues before the CDR3 does, and the rest of the CDR3 is filled in from the germline J gene. The rearrangement joins TRBV7-6 to TRBJ2-7, with TRBD2 matching over 8 bases. Trimming cost V 5 bases and J 1 base; bases outside gene matches: 16. Germline V gene sequence: CDR1 SGHVS, CDR2 FNYEAQ. The CDR3 totals 18 residues. CDR3 residues: CASSDTGTRGRESYEQYF. The CDR3 DNA, read in part, is TGTGCCAGCAGCGATACCGGGACTAGAGGGAGGGAATCCTACGAG.

To note about this clone: The CDR3 goes on 3 residues after the read ends, and that part is filled in from the germline J gene. The chain employs TRBV7-8 and TRBJ1-5; 7 nucleotides line up with TRBD1. The CDR3 is 17 residues long. From germline, CDR1 is SGHVS and CDR2 FQNEAQ. V was pared by 6 bases and J by 0 bases, with 11 bases of the junction left unmatched. CDR3 DNA, as far as it was read: TGTGCCAGCAGTAAGGACAGGTTTACCTATAGCAATCAGCCC. Its protein is CASSKDRFTYSNQP. The entire CDR3 sequence reads CASSKDRFTYSNQPQHF.

As concerns this clone: From the germline J gene comes the end of the CDR3, since the read stops 3 residues before it. This chain uses TRBV19 with TRBJ2-4; perhaps D is TRBD1 or TRBD2 (5 bases each). Germline lookup yields CDR1 LNHDA and CDR2 SQIVND (reference sequence). CDR3 length: 12 residues. The covered CDR3 bases are TGTGCCAGTAGAAGAGGGGATTATGGT. This translates into CASRRGDYG. The whole CDR3 is CASRRGDYGQYF. Together with reference TRBV19 and TRBJ2-4, the CDR3 gives the full variable domain: DGGITQSPKYLFRKEGQNVTLSCEQNLNHDAMYWYRQDPGQGLRLIYYSQIVNDFQKGDIAEGYSVSREKKESFPLTVTSAQKNPTAFYLCASRRGDYGQYFGAGTRLSVL.

Concerning this clone itself: The CDR3 goes on 3 residues after the read ends, and that part is filled in from the germline J gene. The chain uses TRBV6-1 and TRBJ2-3; the match to TRBD2 covers 9 bases. This CDR3 comprises 15 residues. V shed 4 bases, J shed 3 bases, and the junction held 5 bases outside the gene matches. Germline loops: CDR1 MNHNS, CDR2 SASEGT. The sequenced CDR3 bases are TGTGCCAGCAGTGGGGCTAGCGGGATGACAGATACG. Its protein is CASSGASGMTDT. The whole CDR3 sequence is CASSGASGMTDTQYF.

As for this clone: Read sequence stops 3 residues before the CDR3 end, and the germline J gene provides the missing end. This chain connects TRBV20-1 to TRBJ1-2, with D possibly being TRBD1 (5 bases). Trimming stripped 0 bases from V and 5 bases from J, with 13 bases between. In germline, CDR1 is DFQATT, CDR2 SNEGSKA (reference sequence). This CDR3 contains 14 residues. The CDR3 is CSARDAGPGYGYTF. The CDR3 DNA, read in part, is TGCAGTGCTAGAGATGCAGGGCCAGGGTATGGC.

Comments on this clone: Coverage ceases 3 residues before the CDR3 finishes, and the germline J gene fills in the end. The genes are TRBV19 and TRBJ2-3; D may be TRBD2 (6 bases). Germline V gives CDR1 LNHDA, CDR2 SQIVND (reference sequence). CDR3 size: 13 residues. Partial CDR3 DNA: TGTGCCAGTGCCGGGACTCCCCAAGAGACG. It translates to CASAGTPQET. The complete CDR3 sequence is CASAGTPQETQYF.

Worth noting for this clone: The read halts 3 residues ahead of the CDR3 end, with the missing end drawn from the germline J gene. This sequence joins TRBV7-2 and TRBJ2-2; weak D call: TRBD1 (6 bases). From germline, CDR1 is SGHTA and CDR2 FQGNSA. The CDR3 extends over 14 amino acids. The DNA read from the CDR3 is TGTGCCAGCAGCTTAGGGACAGATAATGAAAAG. Translation: CASSLGTDNEK. The full CDR3 sequence reads CASSLGTDNEKLFF.